This is a list of T cell receptor beta chains from one sample in a study of blood T cell repertoires in COVID-19. The data were produced by immunoSEQ multiplex PCR, yet TCRdb's version contains in-frame clones alone and is incomplete. The sample carries 95,000 to 150,000 clones, 80% to 90% recorded once. Sequences were obtained from peripheral blood. All receptors derive from a man aged 35 to 55 with acute or convalescent COVID-19. Each CDR3 is given with its conserved first and last residue. A D gene is named only where the DNA matches it firmly. A row's size may be missing; if present it is once, few, many or a size class.

abundance,d_gene,j_gene,v_gene,CDR3nt,CDR3aa
-,TRBD1,TRBJ1-1,TRBV4-3,TGCGCCAGCAGCCAAGCCCCCACCGGGCAGGGGGCTGTAGTCACTGAAGCTTTCTTT,CASSQAPTGQGAVVTEAFF
-,-,TRBJ1-1,TRBV6-6,TGTGCCAGCTCCCCAGGGGACACTGAAGCTTTCTTT,CASSPGDTEAFF
-,TRBD1,TRBJ1-1,TRBV18,TGTGCCAGCTCACCCGACAGGGGTTTTAACACTGAAGCTTTCTTT,CASSPDRGFNTEAFF
-,TRBD2,TRBJ2-1,TRBV19,TGTGCCAGTAAAAGGCGGGAGTTCCGTGAGCAGTTCTTC,CASKRREFREQFF
-,TRBD1,TRBJ1-3,TRBV5-1,TGCGCCAGCAGCCCCAGACAGGGGGTAAACTCTGGAAACACCATATATTTT,CASSPRQGVNSGNTIYF
-,TRBD1,TRBJ1-2,TRBV7-2,TGTGCCAGCAGCTTAGCCTTTTCCGGGACAGGGGGCGGTTATGGCTACACCTTC,CASSLAFSGTGGGYGYTF
-,TRBD2,TRBJ2-1,TRBV10-1,TGCGCCAGCACTGGGACTAGCGGGGGGGGACCCTACAATGAGCAGTTCTTC,CASTGTSGGGPYNEQFF
-,TRBD1,TRBJ1-3,TRBV4-1,TGCGCCAGCAGCTCAGGACAGGGGGTAGCAGGAAACACCATATATTTT,CASSSGQGVAGNTIYF
-,-,TRBJ1-1,TRBV7-8,TGTGCCAGCAGCTCAAGGGAGGGTTACACTGAAGCTTTCTTT,CASSSREGYTEAFF
-,TRBD1,TRBJ2-3,TRBV6-1,TGTGCCAGCAGTGACCCGGGACAGGAAGCGCGTAGAGATACGCAGTATTTT,CASSDPGQEARRDTQYF
-,TRBD1,TRBJ2-2,TRBV7-9,TGTGCCAGCAAGGACAGGGGGGATACCGGGGAGCTGTTTTTT,CASKDRGDTGELFF
-,-,TRBJ1-1,TRBV5-4,TGTGCCAGCAGCCCACCGGAGGGGATGAACACTGAAGCTTTCTTT,CASSPPEGMNTEAFF
-,-,TRBJ1-2,TRBV4-3,TGCGCCAGCAGCGAACAGGGCTTTTCCTATGGCTACACCTTC,CASSEQGFSYGYTF
-,-,TRBJ1-1,TRBV15,TGTGCCACCAGCAGAGAACACGTGAACACTGAAGCTTTCTTT,CATSREHVNTEAFF
-,-,TRBJ1-2,TRBV10-3,TGTGCCATCAGTGAGCAAACAGAGATTAACTATGGCTACACCTTC,CAISEQTEINYGYTF
-,TRBD1,TRBJ2-5,TRBV24-1,TGTGCCACCAGTGATTTTAGACGGGACAGGGACAGTTACCAAGAGACCCAGTACTTC,CATSDFRRDRDSYQETQYF
-,-,TRBJ1-3,TRBV6-5,TGTGCCAGCAGTTATGAGAGGAAACCCTCTGGAAACACCATATATTTT,CASSYERKPSGNTIYF
-,-,TRBJ1-3,TRBV7-9,TGTGCCAGCAGCTATAGCCTGGGACAACCCTCTGGAAACACCATATATTTT,CASSYSLGQPSGNTIYF
-,TRBD1,TRBJ2-7,TRBV24-1,TGTGCCACCAGTGATGCACGACAGGGTGGGTACGAGCAGTACTTC,CATSDARQGGYEQYF
-,TRBD2,TRBJ2-6,TRBV7-9,TGTGCCAGCAGCTTAGCGCGGGGGGCCGGGGCCAACGTCCTGACTTTC,CASSLARGAGANVLTF
-,-,TRBJ2-1,TRBV29-1,TGCAGCGTTGTTGGCAGATACTACAATGAGCAGTTCTTC,CSVVGRYYNEQFF
-,-,TRBJ2-2,TRBV7-9,TGTGCCAGCAGCCGAACAGGCGACACCGGGGAGCTGTTTTTT,CASSRTGDTGELFF
-,TRBD1,TRBJ1-6,TRBV25-1,TGTGCCAGCAGTGCACTAGACGGACAGGGAGGTTCACCCCTCCACTTT,CASSALDGQGGSPLHF
once,TRBD2,TRBJ2-1,TRBV3-1/TRBV3-2,TGTGCCAGCAGTAGCGGGGGGAGCTCCTACAATGAGCAGTTCTTC,CASSSGGSSYNEQFF
once,TRBD2,TRBJ2-1,TRBV6-4,TGTGCCAGCAGTGACCGGGGGGGGACGTCCTACAATGAGCAGTTCTTC,CASSDRGGTSYNEQFF
-,-,TRBJ1-2,TRBV12-3/TRBV12-4,TGTGCCAGCGGTCGGGGATGGTATGGCTACACCTTC,CASGRGWYGYTF